The 27 T cell receptor beta chains listed next were all sequenced from one sample in a study of post-analysis software for immune sequencing data. Study results and caveats: TRBV5-6, TRBV5-1 and TRBV20-1 were among four or five TRBV segments more frequent in patients than controls.

Unique molecular identifiers tagged the TCR beta cDNA libraries. TCRdb used MiXCR to reprocess the PCR reads, holding one entry per CDR3 protein. Among fewer than 550,000 distinct CDR3 sequences listed, 30% to 40% were seen once. These TCRs are of unknown antigen specificity. Sequences were obtained from blood. These TCRs come from a girl aged 2 to 17 with multiple sclerosis.

J is TRBJ1-1 and V is TRBV3-1; 8 bases align to TRBD1. Germline-derived CDR1 and CDR2 are LGHDT and YNNKEL (reference sequence). V shed 4 bases and J 4 bases; nucleotides not matched to a gene: 8. The length of the CDR3 is 15 residues. The CDR3 is CASSPQGAWGTEAFF. The CDR3 DNA reads TGTGCCAGCAGCCCGCAGGGGGCCTGGGGCACTGAAGCTTTCTTT.

This clonotype appeared a few times. This may come from a read error, since a much larger clone is one base off. This rearrangement joins TRBV7-6 to TRBJ2-5; D call uncertain. CDR1 SGHVS and CDR2 FNYEAQ come from the germline V gene. This CDR3 is 11 amino acids long. The germline V and J ends were trimmed by 3 bases and 4 bases, with 3 bases remaining between them. CDR3 protein: CASSFVETQYF. The CDR3 bases are TGTGCCAGCAGCTTCGTAGAGACCCAGTACTTC. The whole variable domain, remainder taken from reference TRBV7-6 and TRBJ2-5, is GAGVSQSPRYKVTKRGQDVALRCDPISGHVSLYWYRQALGQGPEFLTYFNYEAQQDKSGLPNDRFSAERPEGSISTLTIQRTEQRDSAMYRCASSFVETQYFGPGTRLLVL.

A few counts support this clonotype. The chain joins TRBV6-5 to TRBJ2-3, with 10 positions matching TRBD2. The junction had 7 bases not matched to a gene; V was cut back by 5 bases and J by 5 bases. CDR3 size: 15 residues. CDR1 MNHEY and CDR2 SVGAGI come from the germline V gene. The CDR3 bases are TGTGCCAGCAGTGAAATAGCGGGGGGAGGAGATACGCAGTATTTT. It encodes CASSEIAGGGDTQYF.

The chain has TRBV7-9 and TRBJ2-7; 7 bases are shared with TRBD1. The CDR3 is 17 residues long. V was clipped by 4 bases and J by 11 bases; unmatched bases: 23. Per germline, CDR1 SEHNR and CDR2 FQNEAQ (reference sequence). DNA of the CDR3: TGTGCCAGCAGCTCGATATACGGGACAGCGGAGACTGGTTTGGAGTACTTC. Protein product: CASSSIYGTAETGLEYF.

This clonotype was detected a few times. This chain connects TRBV24-1 to TRBJ2-5; the match to TRBD2 covers 11 bases. CDR1 and CDR2 from the germline V gene are KGHDR and SFDVKD. V dropped 4 bases and J dropped 3; count of bases not matched to a gene: 3. The length of the CDR3 is 15 residues. As DNA, the CDR3 is TGTGCCACCAGTGACCCGGGACTAGCGGAAGAGACCCAGTACTTC. Protein: CATSDPGLAEETQYF.

This clonotype was seen a handful of times. The V gene is TRBV29-1, the J gene TRBJ2-7; either TRBD1 or TRBD2 may fit D (5 bases each). CDR1 is SQVTM, CDR2 ANQGSEA, per germline. Deletions cut 7 bases from V and 1 base from J, with 17 bases between. This CDR3 has 14 amino acids. CDR3 sequence: CSARDGRLSYEQYF. Written as DNA, the CDR3 is TGCAGCGCCCGGGACGGCCGTTTATCCTACGAGCAGTACTTC.

The chain combines TRBV5-1 with TRBJ2-3; 9 positions agree with TRBD1. CDR3 length: 16 residues. The germline V gene has CDR1 SGHRS and CDR2 YFSETQ. V was clipped by 4 bases and J by 0 bases; unmatched bases: 6. The chain's CDR3 is CASSVGTGSSTDTQYF. DNA for the CDR3: TGCGCCAGCAGCGTAGGGACAGGGAGTAGCACAGATACGCAGTATTTT.

Only a few counts were recorded for this clonotype. At one of its ends the junction is not consistent with the germline gene, which may arise from a read error. The chain combines TRBV20-1 with TRBJ2-1; no clear D gene. Germline V gene lookup returns CDR1 DFQATT and CDR2 SNEGSKA (reference sequence). The CDR3 extends over 12 amino acids. The CDR3 DNA is TGCAGGGCTAGGAAACCCATCAATGAGCAGTTCTTC. Translated, it gives CRARKPINEQFF.

This chain uses TRBV11-2 with TRBJ1-1; 7 positions agree with TRBD1. This CDR3 contains 15 residues. The germline CDR1 and CDR2 sequences are SGHAT and FQNNGV. V shed 4 bases and J 4 bases; nucleotides not matched to a gene: 9. The CDR3 sequence: CASSSLTGRITEAFF. The CDR3 nucleotides are TGTGCCAGCAGCTCCCTGACAGGGAGAATCACTGAAGCTTTCTTT.

In this sample, this clonotype turned up a few times. J is TRBJ2-5 and V is TRBV10-3; TRBD2 matches 9 bases. With 8 bases clipped from V and 0 bases from J, the junction kept 10 bases outside the gene matches. This CDR3 is built from 16 residues. Germline V gene lookup returns CDR1 ENHRY and CDR2 SYGVKD. CDR3 bases: TGTGCCATCTCGAGGGGCCCTAGCGGGGACCAAGAGACCCAGTACTTC. It specifies CAISRGPSGDQETQYF.

V usage is TRBV2 and J usage is TRBJ2-5; the D gene is possibly TRBD1 (6 bases). The better agreement between TRBJ2-7 and the DNA end casts doubt on the J call. The CDR3 consists of 16 residues. Germline values: CDR1 SNHLY, CDR2 FYNNEI. The CDR3 spells CASSMGHGKDWYEQYF. The CDR3 coding sequence is TGTGCCAGCAGTATGGGACACGGAAAAGATTGGTACGAGCAGTACTTC.

The rearrangement joins TRBV6-4 to TRBJ1-2; D gene unclear. The germline V and J ends were trimmed by 0 bases and 7 bases, with 6 bases remaining between them. The germline V gene encodes CDR1 MRHNA and CDR2 SNTAGT. The CDR3 runs 12 residues. Here the CDR3 reads CASSDSWGGYTF. DNA of the CDR3: TGTGCCAGCAGTGACTCTTGGGGTGGCTACACCTTC.

The chain is built from TRBV4-1 and TRBJ1-4; D is possibly TRBD1 (6 bases). The CDR3 runs to 18 residues. In germline, CDR1 is MGHRA, CDR2 YSYEKL. Trimming stripped 3 bases from V and 0 bases from J, with 17 bases between. The CDR3 DNA reads as TGCGCCAGCAGCCATCCCCGATCGGAGGGGGCAACTAATGAAAAACTGTTTTTT. Protein: CASSHPRSEGATNEKLFF.

This clonotype was seen more than once but under ten times. The V call is TRBV7-2, the J call TRBJ2-7; 9 bases fit TRBD2. The CDR3 is 16 residues long. Per germline, CDR1 SGHTA and CDR2 FQGNSA. The trim removed 1 base at V and 12 bases at J, leaving 16 bases unmatched. CDR3 sequence reads: CASSLGPIGTAGGPYF. As DNA, the CDR3 is TGTGCCAGCAGCTTAGGCCCAATTGGGACGGCGGGGGGGCCGTACTTC.

The chain employs TRBV3-1 and TRBJ2-1; D unresolved. This CDR3 contains 18 residues. V lost 0 bases and J 2 bases, leaving 17 bases between the germline ends. Looked up from germline, CDR1 is LGHDT and CDR2 is YNNKEL (reference sequence). CDR3 loop: CASSQEWVKGVAYNEQFF. CDR3 bases: TGTGCCAGCAGCCAAGAATGGGTCAAGGGTGTAGCCTACAATGAGCAGTTCTTC.

This clonotype was seen more than once but under ten times. The chain uses TRBV11-2 and TRBJ2-7; D not certain. The V gene's germline CDR1 is SGHAT and CDR2 FQNNGV. The CDR3 contains 15 residues. V lost 5 bases, J lost 3 bases, and 17 bases lay in between. In nucleotides, the CDR3 is TGTGCCAGCAGCCTACTGACGGCGGATATCTACGAGCAGTACTTC. It specifies CASSLLTADIYEQYF.

This chain uses TRBV12-3 or TRBV12-4 with TRBJ1-6; TRBD1 might be the D (6 bases). The CDR3 sequence is 12 residues long. The ends were cut back, 5 bases at V and 18 bases at J, with 17 bases in the middle. This chain's CDR3 is CASSLRTGIYHF. The CDR3 DNA reads as TGTGCCAGCAGTCTTAGAACAGGGATATACCACTTT.

The V and J genes are TRBV10-3 and TRBJ2-7; D is perhaps TRBD2 (6 bases). CDR3 length equals 13 residues. V gave up 4 bases and J gave up 6 bases, with 13 bases separating them. CDR1 is ENHRY and CDR2 is SYGVKD in the germline V gene. Here the CDR3 DNA reads TGTGCCATCAGTGGCGGAGGGAATAGCGAGCAGTACTTC. Translation gives CAISGGGNSEQYF.

There are a few counts of this clonotype. The chain recombines TRBV20-1 with TRBJ2-3; a possible D gene is TRBD1 (6 bases). The germline gives CDR1 DFQATT, CDR2 SNEGSKA (reference sequence). The CDR3 is made up of 14 amino acids. Trimming took 3 bases from V and 1 from J, leaving 11 bases between them. The CDR3: CSASSRGRTDTQYF. The CDR3 DNA is TGCAGTGCTAGCTCCAGGGGCCGCACAGATACGCAGTATTTT.

The chain uses TRBV29-1 and TRBJ2-7; a possible D gene is TRBD2 (5 bases). V was clipped by 4 bases and J by 2 bases, with 15 bases between them. The germline CDR1 and CDR2 sequences are SQVTM and ANQGSEA. This CDR3 contains 14 residues. The CDR3 loop is CSVGNPGRAYEQYF. The CDR3 DNA sequence: TGCAGCGTTGGGAATCCGGGGAGAGCCTACGAGCAGTACTTC.

The chain employs TRBV6-1 and TRBJ1-2; weak D call: TRBD1 (5 bases). V shed 4 bases and J shed 5 bases, with 14 bases lying between them. CDR3 length: 14 residues. CDR1 is MNHNS and CDR2 is SASEGT in the germline V gene. The CDR3 is CASSASGTPYGYTF. The DNA for the CDR3 is TGTGCCAGCAGTGCCTCAGGGACCCCATATGGCTACACCTTC.

The chain carries TRBV5-1 and TRBJ1-1; D is uncertain. CDR1 and CDR2 from the germline V gene are SGHRS and YFSETQ. CDR3 length equals 15 residues. The V end was cut by 1 base, the J end by 1 base, with 11 bases between. The CDR3 DNA sequence: TGCGCCAGCAGCTTGTGTGGAGGCCCGAACACTGAAGCTTTCTTT. Translated: CASSLCGGPNTEAFF.

This rearrangement joins TRBV20-1 to TRBJ2-3; 12 nucleotides line up with TRBD2. CDR3 size: 14 residues. V dropped 6 bases and J dropped 2; count of bases not matched to a gene: 3. CDR1 is DFQATT and CDR2 is SNEGSKA in the germline V gene (reference sequence). Here the CDR3 DNA reads TGCAGTGCAAGACTAGCGGGAGCCACAGATACGCAGTATTTT. Protein sequence: CSARLAGATDTQYF.

The sample holds a few counts of this clonotype. The rearrangement joins TRBV7-2 to TRBJ2-7, with D possibly TRBD1 on 5 matching bases. The CDR3 length is 12 residues. V lost 5 bases, J lost 6 bases, and 11 bases lay in between. Per germline, CDR1 SGHTA and CDR2 FQGNSA. CDR3 amino acids: CASSQLGAEQYF. The DNA for the CDR3 is TGTGCCAGCAGCCAGCTAGGGGCCGAGCAGTACTTC.

Regarding this clonotype: The final CDR3 position lacks the conserved phenylalanine or tryptophan, pointing to a likely read error. J is TRBJ2-5 and V is TRBV6-5; no clear D gene. V was trimmed by 4 bases and J by 5 bases, leaving 8 bases between them. This CDR3 has 12 residues. Per the germline V gene, CDR1 is MNHEY and CDR2 is SVGAGI. The CDR3 DNA reads as TGTGCCAGCAGTTCTAATGGGGAGACCCAGTACTTA. Encoded protein: CASSSNGETQYL.

The chain recombines TRBV7-9 with TRBJ2-1, with D perhaps TRBD1 (6 bases). This CDR3 spans 14 amino acids. Per germline, CDR1 SEHNR and CDR2 FQNEAQ (reference sequence). V dropped 5 bases and J dropped 6 bases, with 14 bases sitting between them. CDR3 loop: CASSPRTDSNEQFF. As DNA, the CDR3 is TGTGCCAGCAGCCCAAGGACAGATTCCAATGAGCAGTTCTTC.

Written as DNA, the CDR3 is TGTGCTAGTGCGGCAGATAGCGATGAGCAGTTCTTC. As protein: CASAADSDEQFF. The chain combines TRBV12-5 with TRBJ2-1; possibly TRBD2 for D (5 bases). CDR3 size: 12 residues. Deletions cut 7 bases from V and 8 bases from J, with 12 bases between. Germline V gives CDR1 LGHNT, CDR2 FRNRAP.